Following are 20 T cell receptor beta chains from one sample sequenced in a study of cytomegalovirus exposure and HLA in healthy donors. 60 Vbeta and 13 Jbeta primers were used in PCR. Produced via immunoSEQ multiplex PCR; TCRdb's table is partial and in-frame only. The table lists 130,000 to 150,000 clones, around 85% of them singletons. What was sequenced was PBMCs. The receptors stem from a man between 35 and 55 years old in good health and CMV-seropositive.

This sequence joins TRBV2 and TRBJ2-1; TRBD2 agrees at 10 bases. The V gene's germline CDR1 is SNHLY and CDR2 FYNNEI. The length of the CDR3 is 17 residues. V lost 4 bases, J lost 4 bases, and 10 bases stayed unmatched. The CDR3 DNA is TGTGCCAGCAGTGTCAAGCGAGCGGGAGGGCCTTACAATGAGCAGTTCTTC. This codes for CASSVKRAGGPYNEQFF.

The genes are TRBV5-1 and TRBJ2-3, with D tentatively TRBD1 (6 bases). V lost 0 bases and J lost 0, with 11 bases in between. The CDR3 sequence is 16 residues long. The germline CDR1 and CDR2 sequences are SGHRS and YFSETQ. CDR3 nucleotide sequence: TGCGCCAGCAGCTTGGAAGGGACAATTAGCACAGATACGCAGTATTTT. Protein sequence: CASSLEGTISTDTQYF.

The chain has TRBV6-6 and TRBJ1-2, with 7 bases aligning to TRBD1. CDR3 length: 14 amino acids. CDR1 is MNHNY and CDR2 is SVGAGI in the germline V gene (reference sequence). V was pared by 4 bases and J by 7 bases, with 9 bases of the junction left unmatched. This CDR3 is CASSSQTGSIGYTF. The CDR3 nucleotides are TGTGCCAGCAGTTCCCAGACAGGGTCGATTGGCTACACCTTC.

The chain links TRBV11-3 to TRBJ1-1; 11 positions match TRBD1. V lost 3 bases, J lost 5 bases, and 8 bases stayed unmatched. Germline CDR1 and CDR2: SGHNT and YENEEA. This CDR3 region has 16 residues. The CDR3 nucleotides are TGTGCCAGCAGCTTGGGTCGGACAGGGGGCATTACTGAAGCTTTCTTT. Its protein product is CASSLGRTGGITEAFF. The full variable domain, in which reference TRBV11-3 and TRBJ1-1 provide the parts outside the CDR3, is EAGVVQSPRYKIIEKKQPVAFWCNPISGHNTLYWYLQNLGQGPELLIRYENEEAVDDSQLPKDRFSAERLKGVDSTLKIQPAELGDSAVYLCASSLGRTGGITEAFFGQGTRLTVV.

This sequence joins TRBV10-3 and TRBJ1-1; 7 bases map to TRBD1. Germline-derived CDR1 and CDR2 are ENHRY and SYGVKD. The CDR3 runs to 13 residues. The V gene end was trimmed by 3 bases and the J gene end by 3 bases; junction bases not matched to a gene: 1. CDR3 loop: CAISDDRDTEAFF. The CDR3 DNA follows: TGTGCCATCAGTGACGACAGGGACACTGAAGCTTTCTTT.

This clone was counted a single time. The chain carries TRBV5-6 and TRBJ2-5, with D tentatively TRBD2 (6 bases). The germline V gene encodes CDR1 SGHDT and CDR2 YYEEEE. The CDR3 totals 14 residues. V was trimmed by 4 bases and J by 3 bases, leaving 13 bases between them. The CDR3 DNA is TGTGCCAGCAGCACCCCAGGCGGGAAAGAGACCCAGTACTTC. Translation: CASSTPGGKETQYF.

This CDR3 reads CASRQGAYIYEQYF. Written as DNA, the CDR3 is TGTGCCAGCAGGCAGGGGGCTTATATTTACGAGCAGTACTTC. V is TRBV6-5 and J is TRBJ2-7; TRBD1 matches 8 bases. Germline-derived CDR1 and CDR2 are MNHEY and SVGAGI. The CDR3 loop spans 14 amino acids. The V and J ends lost 6 bases and 4 bases, in that order; junction bases with no gene match: 8.

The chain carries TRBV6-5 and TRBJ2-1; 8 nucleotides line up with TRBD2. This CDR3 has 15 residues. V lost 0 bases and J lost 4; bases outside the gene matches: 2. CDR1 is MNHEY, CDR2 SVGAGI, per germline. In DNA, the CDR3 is TGTGCCAGCAGTTACTCCGGGAGGGCTTACAATGAGCAGTTCTTC. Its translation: CASSYSGRAYNEQFF.

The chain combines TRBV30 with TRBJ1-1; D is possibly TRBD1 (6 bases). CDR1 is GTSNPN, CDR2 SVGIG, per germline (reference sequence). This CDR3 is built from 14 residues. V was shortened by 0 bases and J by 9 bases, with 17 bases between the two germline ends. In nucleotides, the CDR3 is TGTGCCTGGAGTGTACGGGTGGGGCAGGGGAAAGCTTTCTTT. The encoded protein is CAWSVRVGQGKAFF.

In nucleotides, the CDR3 is TGCGCCAGCAGCCAAGAGCTCGCGGGAGCCCACGAGCAGTACTTC. It translates to CASSQELAGAHEQYF. The chain has TRBV4-1 and TRBJ2-7, with 7 bases lining up with TRBD2. V was clipped by 0 bases and J by 5 bases; unmatched bases: 7. This CDR3 spans 15 amino acids. Germline CDR1 and CDR2: MGHRA and YSYEKL.

In DNA form, the CDR3 reads TGCGCCAGCAGCTTGGCGGCGGCCAGGGTGAACACTGAAGCTTTCTTT. Translated, it gives CASSLAAARVNTEAFF. V is TRBV5-1 and J is TRBJ1-1; maybe TRBD1 (5 bases). The CDR3 contains 16 residues. Germline-derived CDR1 and CDR2 are SGHRS and YFSETQ. V was shortened by 0 bases and J by 0 bases, with 12 bases between the two germline ends.

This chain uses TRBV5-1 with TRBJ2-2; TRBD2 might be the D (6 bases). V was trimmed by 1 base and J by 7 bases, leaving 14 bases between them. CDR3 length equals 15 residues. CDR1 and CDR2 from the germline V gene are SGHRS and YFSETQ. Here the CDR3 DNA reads TGCGCCAGCAGCTTGCTGGAGGGGATCGACGGGGAGCTGTTTTTT. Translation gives CASSLLEGIDGELFF.

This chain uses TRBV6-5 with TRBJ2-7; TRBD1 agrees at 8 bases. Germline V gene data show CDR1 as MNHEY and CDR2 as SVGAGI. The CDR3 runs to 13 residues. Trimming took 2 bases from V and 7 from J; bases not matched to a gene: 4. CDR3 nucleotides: TGTGCCAGCAGTTACCCCGGGACAGGTGAGCAGTACTTC. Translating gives CASSYPGTGEQYF.

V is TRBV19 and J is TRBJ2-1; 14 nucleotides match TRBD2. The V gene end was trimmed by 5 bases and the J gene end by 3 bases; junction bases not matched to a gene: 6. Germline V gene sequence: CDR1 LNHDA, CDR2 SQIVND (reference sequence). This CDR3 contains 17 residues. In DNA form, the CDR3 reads TGTGCCAGTAGTCCCCGGACTAGCGGGAGGCGCTACAATGAGCAGTTCTTC. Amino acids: CASSPRTSGRRYNEQFF.

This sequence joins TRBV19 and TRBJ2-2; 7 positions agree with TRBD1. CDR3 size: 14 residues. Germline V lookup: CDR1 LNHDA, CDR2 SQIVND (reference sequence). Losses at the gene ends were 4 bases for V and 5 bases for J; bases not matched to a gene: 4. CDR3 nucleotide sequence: TGTGCCAGTAGTAAAAGGGGGCGAACCGGGGAGCTGTTTTTT. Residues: CASSKRGRTGELFF.

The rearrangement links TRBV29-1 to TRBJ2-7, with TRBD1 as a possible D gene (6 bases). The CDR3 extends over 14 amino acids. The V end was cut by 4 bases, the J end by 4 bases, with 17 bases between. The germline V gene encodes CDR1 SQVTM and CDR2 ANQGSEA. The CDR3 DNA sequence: TGCAGCGTTGTCCTACAGGGCCTTACGTACGAGCAGTACTTC. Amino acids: CSVVLQGLTYEQYF.

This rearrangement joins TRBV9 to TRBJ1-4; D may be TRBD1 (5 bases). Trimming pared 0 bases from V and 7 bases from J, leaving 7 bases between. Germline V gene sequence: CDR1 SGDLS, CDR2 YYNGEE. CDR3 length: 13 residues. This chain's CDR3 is CASSVGGGEKLFF. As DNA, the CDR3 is TGTGCCAGCAGCGTAGGGGGGGGTGAAAAACTGTTTTTT.

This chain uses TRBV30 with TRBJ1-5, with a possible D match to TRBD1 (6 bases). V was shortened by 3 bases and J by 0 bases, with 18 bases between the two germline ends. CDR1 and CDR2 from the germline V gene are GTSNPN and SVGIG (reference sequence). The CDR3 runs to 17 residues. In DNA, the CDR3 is TGTGCCTGGAGCAGGGGTCTAACACAGAATAGCAATCAGCCCCAGCATTTT. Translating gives CAWSRGLTQNSNQPQHF.

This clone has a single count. The chain's CDR3 is CASSQLAGGPGHTQYF. Written as DNA, the CDR3 is TGTGCCAGCTCACAACTAGCGGGGGGGCCGGGCCATACGCAGTATTTT. The chain links TRBV18 to TRBJ2-3; 13 bases align to TRBD2. The V and J ends lost 4 bases and 7 bases, in that order; junction bases with no gene match: 8. This CDR3 has 16 amino acids. CDR1 is KGHSH and CDR2 is LQKENI in the germline V gene.

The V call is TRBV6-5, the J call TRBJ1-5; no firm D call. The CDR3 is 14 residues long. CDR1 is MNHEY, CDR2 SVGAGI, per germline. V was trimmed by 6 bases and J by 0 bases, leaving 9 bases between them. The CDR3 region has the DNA TGTGCCAGCAGAAGCCTTTATAGCAATCAGCCCCAGCATTTT. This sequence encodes CASRSLYSNQPQHF.